These 15 T cell receptor beta chains were all obtained from the same sample, sequenced in a study of blood T cell repertoires in COVID-19. TCRdb's copy holds only in-frame clones and misses some; the assay was immunoSEQ multiplex PCR. This repertoire shows tens of thousands of clones, 70% to 85% found once; its top ten account for around a quarter. Sample: peripheral blood. These receptors were obtained from a man aged 60 to 69 with active or convalescent COVID-19.

The CDR3 nucleotides are TGCAGCGTCCGGGACAGGGGGCGCGAAGCTTTCTTT. Protein sequence: CSVRDRGREAFF. The chain couples TRBV29-1 to TRBJ1-1, with 12 bases matching TRBD1. The CDR3 runs to 12 residues. J was trimmed by 8 bases and V by 6 bases; bases with no gene match: 4. Germline V gene data show CDR1 as SQVTM and CDR2 as ANQGSEA.

This clone was counted a single time. An end of the junction does not agree with germline; a read error may underlie this. The chain links TRBV6-2 or TRBV6-3 to TRBJ2-7; 7 bases match TRBD2. The length of the CDR3 is 13 residues. CDR1 is MNHEY, CDR2 SVGEGT, per germline. CDR3 residues: CASSYSTGGFVNF. The CDR3 DNA follows: TGTGCCAGCAGTTACTCGACGGGGGGATTCGTGAACTTC.

This chain uses TRBV7-6 with TRBJ2-7; 12 nucleotides align to TRBD1. V was pared by 5 bases and J by 6 bases, with 8 bases of the junction left unmatched. CDR3 size: 15 residues. Germline V gene data show CDR1 as SGHVS and CDR2 as FNYEAQ. The CDR3 spells CASSDTGTGGFEQYF. The CDR3 DNA is TGTGCCAGCAGCGACACCGGGACAGGGGGCTTCGAGCAGTACTTC.

The chain employs TRBV12-3 or TRBV12-4 and TRBJ1-2, with no clear D. The germline V and J ends were trimmed by 3 bases and 4 bases, with 9 bases remaining between them. The CDR3 spans 13 residues. The CDR3 DNA sequence: TGTGCCAGCAGTTTGGAGCGTAGCTATGGCTACACCTTC. Protein sequence: CASSLERSYGYTF.

This chain joins TRBV3-1 (or the pseudogene TRBV3-2) and TRBJ2-7; TRBD2 matches 7 bases. V lost 0 bases to trimming and J lost 2 bases; unmatched junction nucleotides: 10. The CDR3 consists of 17 residues. Germline V gives CDR1 LGHDT, CDR2 YNNKEL (reference sequence). CDR3 amino acids: CASSQDFGGLSPYEQYF. In DNA, the CDR3 is TGTGCCAGCAGCCAAGATTTCGGGGGACTAAGCCCCTACGAGCAGTACTTC.

This chain uses TRBV2 with TRBJ2-3, with a tentative D call TRBD2 (6 bases). CDR3 size: 12 residues. The V end lost 6 bases, the J end lost 5 bases, and 9 bases lay between the germline ends. Per germline, CDR1 SNHLY and CDR2 FYNNEI. The CDR3 sequence is CASRDYRDTQYF. The CDR3 nucleotides are TGTGCCAGCAGGGACTACCGAGATACGCAGTATTTT.

This clone was observed once. This sequence joins TRBV25-1 and TRBJ1-4; 8 bases match TRBD1. CDR3 size: 15 residues. Germline V lookup: CDR1 MGHDK, CDR2 SYGVNS. V dropped 4 bases and J dropped 6; count of bases not matched to a gene: 7. CDR3: CASSGSQGADEKLFF. The CDR3 nucleotides read TGTGCCAGCAGTGGCTCTCAGGGGGCTGATGAAAAACTGTTTTTT.

The chain links TRBV24-1 to TRBJ2-1, with TRBD1 identical over 9 bases. The V gene's germline CDR1 is KGHDR and CDR2 SFDVKD. The CDR3 is made up of 15 amino acids. V shed 4 bases and J 8 bases; nucleotides not matched to a gene: 8. CDR3 coding DNA: TGTGCCACCAGTGACATCCGGGACAGGGTGGATGAGCAGTTCTTC. Amino acids: CATSDIRDRVDEQFF.

The V and J genes are TRBV18 and TRBJ2-7; 7 bases line up with TRBD1. Per germline, CDR1 KGHSH and CDR2 LQKENI. The J segment lost 2 bases and the V segment lost 3 bases, leaving 7 bases of the junction unmatched. There are 15 residues in the CDR3. As DNA, the CDR3 is TGTGCCAGCTCACCGTATACGGGACAGACCTACGAGCAGTACTTC. Translated: CASSPYTGQTYEQYF.

The CDR3 DNA follows: TGTGCCAGCAGCTCTAGCGGGGGGTACTACGAGCAGTACTTC. It yields the protein CASSSSGGYYEQYF. The rearrangement joins TRBV6-6 to TRBJ2-7; 11 nucleotides agree with TRBD2. Trimming cost V 6 bases and J 3 bases; bases outside gene matches: 4. The V gene's germline CDR1 is MNHNY and CDR2 SVGAGI (reference sequence). CDR3 size: 14 residues.

The rearrangement joins TRBV19 to TRBJ1-2; TRBD1 agrees at 8 bases. Germline V gene lookup returns CDR1 LNHDA and CDR2 SQIVND (reference sequence). The CDR3 is made up of 15 amino acids. J lost 4 bases, V lost 4 bases, and 8 bases had no gene match. The CDR3 region has the DNA TGTGCCAGTAGTACGACAGGGGATGCTGTCTATGGCTACACCTTC. It translates to CASSTTGDAVYGYTF.

This clone was observed a few times. The V gene is TRBV5-1, the J gene TRBJ2-2; TRBD2 might be the D (5 bases). V was clipped by 0 bases and J by 6 bases, with 6 bases between them. The germline gives CDR1 SGHRS, CDR2 YFSETQ. The length of the CDR3 is 13 residues. The CDR3 DNA reads TGCGCCAGCAGCTTGGTCGGGGCCGGGGAGCTGTTTTTT. Protein product: CASSLVGAGELFF.

The gene calls are TRBV7-2 and TRBJ2-2; TRBD2 matches 8 bases. Germline-derived CDR1 and CDR2 are SGHTA and FQGNSA. V gave up 8 bases and J gave up 7 bases; unmatched junction bases: 9. The CDR3 runs 14 residues. CDR3 residues: CASEAAGAGGELFF. The CDR3 DNA is TGTGCCAGCGAGGCAGCGGGGGCGGGCGGGGAGCTGTTTTTT. The whole variable domain, filled in from reference TRBV7-2 and TRBJ2-2, reads GAGVSQSPSNKVTEKGKDVELRCDPISGHTALYWYRQSLGQGLEFLIYFQGNSAPDKSGLPSDRFSAERTGGSVSTLTIQRTQQEDSAVYLCASEAAGAGGELFFGEGSRLTVL.

The rearrangement links TRBV10-3 to TRBJ2-5, with TRBD1 matching over 7 bases. This CDR3 contains 15 residues. In germline, CDR1 is ENHRY, CDR2 SYGVKD. V gave up 6 bases and J gave up 2 bases; unmatched junction bases: 9. The CDR3 DNA follows: TGTGCCATCAGACTGACAGGGAGTTATCAAGAGACCCAGTACTTC. This encodes CAIRLTGSYQETQYF.

V gene TRBV7-6 combines with J gene TRBJ2-2; D might be TRBD1 (6 bases). Looked up from germline, CDR1 is SGHVS and CDR2 is FNYEAQ. V lost 5 bases and J 5 bases, leaving 9 bases between the germline ends. The CDR3 is 13 residues long. The CDR3 loop is CASSQTGTGELFF. As DNA, the CDR3 is TGTGCCAGCAGCCAAACAGGGACCGGGGAGCTGTTTTTT. The full variable domain, completed using reference TRBV7-6 and TRBJ2-2, is GAGVSQSPRYKVTKRGQDVALRCDPISGHVSLYWYRQALGQGPEFLTYFNYEAQQDKSGLPNDRFSAERPEGSISTLTIQRTEQRDSAMYRCASSQTGTGELFFGEGSRLTVL.